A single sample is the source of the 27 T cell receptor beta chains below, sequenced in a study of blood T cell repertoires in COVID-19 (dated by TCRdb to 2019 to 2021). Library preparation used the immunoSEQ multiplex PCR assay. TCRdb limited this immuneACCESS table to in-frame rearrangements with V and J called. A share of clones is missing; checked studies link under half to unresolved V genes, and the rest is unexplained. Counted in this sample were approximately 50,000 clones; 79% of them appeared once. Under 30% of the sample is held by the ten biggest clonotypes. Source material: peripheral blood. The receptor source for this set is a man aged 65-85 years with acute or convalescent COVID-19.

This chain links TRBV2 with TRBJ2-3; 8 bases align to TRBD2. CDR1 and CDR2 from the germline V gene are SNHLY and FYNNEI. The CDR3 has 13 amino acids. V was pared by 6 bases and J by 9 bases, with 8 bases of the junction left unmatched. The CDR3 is CASSNERGRTQYF. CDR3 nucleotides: TGTGCCAGCAGCAATGAGCGGGGGAGAACGCAGTATTTT.

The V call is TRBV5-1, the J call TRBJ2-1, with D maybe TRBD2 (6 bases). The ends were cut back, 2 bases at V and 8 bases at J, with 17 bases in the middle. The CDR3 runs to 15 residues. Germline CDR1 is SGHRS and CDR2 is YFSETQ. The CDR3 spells CASSLATSLLDEQFF. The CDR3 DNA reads TGCGCCAGCAGCTTAGCGACTAGTCTATTGGATGAGCAGTTCTTC. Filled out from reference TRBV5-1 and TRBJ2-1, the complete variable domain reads KAGVTQTPRYLIKTRGQQVTLSCSPISGHRSVSWYQQTPGQGLQFLFEYFSETQRNKGNFPGRFSGRQFSNSRSEMNVSTLELGDSALYLCASSLATSLLDEQFFGPGTRLTVL.

CDR3 nucleotides: TGTGCCAGCACCCATCCGCTAGGAGATACGCAGTATTTT. It specifies CASTHPLGDTQYF. The chain combines TRBV2 with TRBJ2-3; D not resolved. CDR3 size: 13 residues. Per germline, CDR1 SNHLY and CDR2 FYNNEI. The V end was cut by 7 bases, the J end by 5 bases, with 13 bases between. The variable domain in full, completed from reference TRBV2 and TRBJ2-3, reads EPEVTQTPSHQVTQMGQEVILRCVPISNHLYFYWYRQILGQKVEFLVSFYNNEISEKSEIFDDQFSVERPDGSNFTLKIRSTKLEDSAMYFCASTHPLGDTQYFGPGTRLTVL.

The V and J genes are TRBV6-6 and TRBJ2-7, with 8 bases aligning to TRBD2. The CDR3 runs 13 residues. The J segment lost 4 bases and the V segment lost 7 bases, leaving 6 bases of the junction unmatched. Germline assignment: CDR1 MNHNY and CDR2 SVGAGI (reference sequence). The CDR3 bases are TGTGCCAGCACCCCCCCGGGGGGGTACGAGCAGTACTTC. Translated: CASTPPGGYEQYF.

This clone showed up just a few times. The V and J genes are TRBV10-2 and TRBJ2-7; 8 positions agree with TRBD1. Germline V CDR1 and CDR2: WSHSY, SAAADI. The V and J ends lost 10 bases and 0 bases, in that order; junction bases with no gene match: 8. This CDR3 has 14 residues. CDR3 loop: CATQDRAGSYEQYF. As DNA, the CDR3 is TGCGCCACCCAGGACAGGGCGGGCTCCTACGAGCAGTACTTC.

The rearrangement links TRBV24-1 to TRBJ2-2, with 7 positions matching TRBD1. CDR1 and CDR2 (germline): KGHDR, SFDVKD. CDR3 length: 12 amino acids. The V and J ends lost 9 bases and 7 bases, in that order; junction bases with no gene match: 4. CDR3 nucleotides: TGTGCCACCGGACAGGTTGGCGGGGAGCTGTTTTTT. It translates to CATGQVGGELFF.

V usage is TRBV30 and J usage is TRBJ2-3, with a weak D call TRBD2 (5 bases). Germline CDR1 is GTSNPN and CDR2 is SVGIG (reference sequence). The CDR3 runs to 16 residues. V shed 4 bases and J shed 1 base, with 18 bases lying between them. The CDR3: CAWTPGRKGGTDTQYF. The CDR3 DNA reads TGTGCCTGGACTCCTGGCCGGAAGGGAGGCACAGATACGCAGTATTTT.

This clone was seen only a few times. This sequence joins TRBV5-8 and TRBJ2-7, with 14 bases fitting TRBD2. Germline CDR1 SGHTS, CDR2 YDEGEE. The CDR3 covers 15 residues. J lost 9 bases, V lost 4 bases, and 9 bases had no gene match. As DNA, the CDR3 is TGTGCCAGCAGCCCGCGGACTAGCGGGAGGATCGGGCAGTACTTC. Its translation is CASSPRTSGRIGQYF. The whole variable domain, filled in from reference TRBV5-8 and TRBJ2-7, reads EAGVTQSPTHLIKTRGQQATLRCSPISGHTSVYWYQQALGLGLQFLLWYDEGEERNRGNFPPRFSGRQFPNYSSELNVNALELEDSALYLCASSPRTSGRIGQYFGPGTRLTVT.

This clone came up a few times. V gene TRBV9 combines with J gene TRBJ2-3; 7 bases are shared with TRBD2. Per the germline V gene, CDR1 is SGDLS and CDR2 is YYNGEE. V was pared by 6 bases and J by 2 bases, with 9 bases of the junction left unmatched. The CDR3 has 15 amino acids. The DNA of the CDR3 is TGTGCCAGCACCACAGCGGGGCTGAACACAGATACGCAGTATTTT. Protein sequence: CASTTAGLNTDTQYF.

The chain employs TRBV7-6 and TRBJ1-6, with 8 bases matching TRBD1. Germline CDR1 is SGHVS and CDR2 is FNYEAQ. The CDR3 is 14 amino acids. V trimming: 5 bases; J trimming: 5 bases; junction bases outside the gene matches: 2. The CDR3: CASSQGADNSPLHF. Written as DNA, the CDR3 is TGTGCCAGCAGCCAGGGGGCGGATAATTCACCCCTCCACTTT.

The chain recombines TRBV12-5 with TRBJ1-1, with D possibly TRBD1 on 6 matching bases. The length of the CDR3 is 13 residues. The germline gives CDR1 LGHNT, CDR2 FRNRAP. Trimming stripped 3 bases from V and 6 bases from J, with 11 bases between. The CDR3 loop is CASGFTGKAEAFF. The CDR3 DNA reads TGTGCTAGTGGTTTCACAGGGAAGGCTGAAGCTTTCTTT.

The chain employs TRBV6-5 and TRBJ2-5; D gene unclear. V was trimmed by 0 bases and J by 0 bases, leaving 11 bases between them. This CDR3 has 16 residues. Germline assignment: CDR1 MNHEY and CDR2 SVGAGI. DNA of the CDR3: TGTGCCAGCAGTTACTCCCCCAGTTTAAACCAAGAGACCCAGTACTTC. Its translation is CASSYSPSLNQETQYF.

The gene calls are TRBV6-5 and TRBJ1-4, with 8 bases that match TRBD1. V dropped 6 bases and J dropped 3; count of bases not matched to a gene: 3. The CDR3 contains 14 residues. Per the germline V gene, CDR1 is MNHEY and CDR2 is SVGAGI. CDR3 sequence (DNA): TGTGCCAGCAGACCGGACAGGGCTAATGAAAAACTGTTTTTT. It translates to CASRPDRANEKLFF.

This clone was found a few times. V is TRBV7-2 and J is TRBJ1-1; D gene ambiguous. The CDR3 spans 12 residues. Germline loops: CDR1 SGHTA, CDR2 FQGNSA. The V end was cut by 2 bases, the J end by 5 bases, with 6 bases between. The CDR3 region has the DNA TGTGCCAGCAGCTTATCAGATACTGAAGCTTTCTTT. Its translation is CASSLSDTEAFF.

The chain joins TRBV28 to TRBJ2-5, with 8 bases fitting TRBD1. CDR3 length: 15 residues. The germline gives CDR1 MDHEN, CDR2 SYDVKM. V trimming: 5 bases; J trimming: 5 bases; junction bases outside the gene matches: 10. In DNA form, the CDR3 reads TGTGCCAGCAGTATTACAACAGGGGGTAGGGAGACCCAGTACTTC. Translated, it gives CASSITTGGRETQYF.

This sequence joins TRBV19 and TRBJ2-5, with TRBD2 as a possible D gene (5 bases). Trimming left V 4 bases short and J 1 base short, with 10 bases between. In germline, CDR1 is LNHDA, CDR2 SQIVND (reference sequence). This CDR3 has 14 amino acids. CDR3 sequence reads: CASSTGGFQETQYF. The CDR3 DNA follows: TGTGCCAGTAGTACCGGCGGGTTCCAAGAGACCCAGTACTTC. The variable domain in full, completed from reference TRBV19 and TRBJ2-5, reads DGGITQSPKYLFRKEGQNVTLSCEQNLNHDAMYWYRQDPGQGLRLIYYSQIVNDFQKGDIAEGYSVSREKKESFPLTVTSAQKNPTAFYLCASSTGGFQETQYFGPGTRLLVL.

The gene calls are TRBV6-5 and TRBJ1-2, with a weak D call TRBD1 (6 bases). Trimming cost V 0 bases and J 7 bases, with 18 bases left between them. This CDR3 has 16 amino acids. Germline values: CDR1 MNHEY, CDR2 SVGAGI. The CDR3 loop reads CASSYSGTPVSSGYTF. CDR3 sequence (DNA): TGTGCCAGCAGTTACTCGGGGACACCGGTTTCTTCTGGCTACACCTTC.

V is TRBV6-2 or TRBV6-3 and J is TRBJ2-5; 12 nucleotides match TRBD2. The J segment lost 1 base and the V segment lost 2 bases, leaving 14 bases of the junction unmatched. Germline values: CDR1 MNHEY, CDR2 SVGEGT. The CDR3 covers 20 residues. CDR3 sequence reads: CASSYPRLAGVSGLQETQYF. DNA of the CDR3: TGTGCCAGCAGTTACCCCCGACTAGCGGGAGTATCAGGTCTCCAAGAGACCCAGTACTTC.

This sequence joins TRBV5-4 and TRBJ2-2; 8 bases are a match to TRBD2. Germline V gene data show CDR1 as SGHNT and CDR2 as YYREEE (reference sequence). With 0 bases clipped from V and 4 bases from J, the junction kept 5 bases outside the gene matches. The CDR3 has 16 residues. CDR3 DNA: TGTGCCAGCAGCTTGGTGGGGCTAGCGGGCACCGGGGAGCTGTTTTTT. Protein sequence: CASSLVGLAGTGELFF.

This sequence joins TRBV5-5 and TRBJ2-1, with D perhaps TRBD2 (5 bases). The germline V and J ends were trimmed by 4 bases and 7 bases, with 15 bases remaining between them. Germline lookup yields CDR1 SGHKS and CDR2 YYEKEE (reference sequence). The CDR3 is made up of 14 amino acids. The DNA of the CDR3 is TGTGCCAGCAGCAGGGCCCCCCGAGGGAATGAGCAGTTCTTC. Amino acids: CASSRAPRGNEQFF.

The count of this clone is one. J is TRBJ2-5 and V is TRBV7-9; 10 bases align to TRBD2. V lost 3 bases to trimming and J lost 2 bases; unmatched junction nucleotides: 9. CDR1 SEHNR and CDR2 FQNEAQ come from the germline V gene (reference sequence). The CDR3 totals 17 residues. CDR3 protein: CASSFQSLAGEQETQYF. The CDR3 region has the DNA TGTGCCAGCAGCTTCCAGTCGCTAGCGGGAGAACAAGAGACCCAGTACTTC.

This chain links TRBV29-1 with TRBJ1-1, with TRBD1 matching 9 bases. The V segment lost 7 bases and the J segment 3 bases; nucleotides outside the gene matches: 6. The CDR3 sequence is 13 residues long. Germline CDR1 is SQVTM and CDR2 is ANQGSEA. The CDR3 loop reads CSAGTGLDTEAFF. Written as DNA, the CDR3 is TGCAGCGCCGGGACAGGGTTGGACACTGAAGCTTTCTTT.

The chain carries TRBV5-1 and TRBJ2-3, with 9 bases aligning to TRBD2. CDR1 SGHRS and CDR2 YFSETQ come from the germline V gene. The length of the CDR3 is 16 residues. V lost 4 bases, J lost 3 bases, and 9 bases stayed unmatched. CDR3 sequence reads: CASSPGTSTTTDTQYF. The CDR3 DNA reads TGCGCCAGCAGCCCAGGGACTAGCACGACAACAGATACGCAGTATTTT.

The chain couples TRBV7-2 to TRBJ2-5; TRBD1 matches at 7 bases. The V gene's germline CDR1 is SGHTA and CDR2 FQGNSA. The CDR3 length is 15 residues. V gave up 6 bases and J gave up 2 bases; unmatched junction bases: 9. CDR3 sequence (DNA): TGTGCCAGCAGTCGAACAGGGGTCTTACAAGAGACCCAGTACTTC. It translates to CASSRTGVLQETQYF.

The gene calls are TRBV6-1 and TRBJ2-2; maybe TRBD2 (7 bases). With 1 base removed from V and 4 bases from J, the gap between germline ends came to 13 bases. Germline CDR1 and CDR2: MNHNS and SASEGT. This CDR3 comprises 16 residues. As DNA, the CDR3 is TGTGCCAGCAGTGAAGTAGGGGGGAGGGGCACCGGGGAGCTGTTTTTT. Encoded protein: CASSEVGGRGTGELFF.

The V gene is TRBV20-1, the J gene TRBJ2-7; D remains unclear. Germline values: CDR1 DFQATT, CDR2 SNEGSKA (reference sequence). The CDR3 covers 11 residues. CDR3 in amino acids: CSLLVRHEQYF. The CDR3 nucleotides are TGCAGCCTCCTCGTCCGTCACGAGCAGTACTTC.

The CDR3 coding sequence is TGTGCCAGCAGTTGGGGCGGGGTGGCCAACGTCCTGACTTTC. This gives the protein CASSWGGVANVLTF. This chain connects TRBV28 to TRBJ2-6; D is perhaps TRBD2 (6 bases). This CDR3 is built from 14 residues. The germline gives CDR1 MDHEN, CDR2 SYDVKM. Trimming took 4 bases from V and 6 from J, leaving 10 bases between them.